The 19 T cell receptor beta chains reported below all come from one sample, sequenced in a study of human T cells and chemical hapten exposure. Time point described: patch test 3, about 24 weeks after DPC sensitization. Treatment in this sample: therapeutic diphenylcyclopropenone sensitization with weekly scalp DPC. TCRdb processed the RACE reads anew with MiXCR; each CDR3 protein has one entry. Seen here are roughly 200,000 distinct CDR3 sequences, about 22% observed once, and the top ten hold roughly 2.3%. The specimen comprised whole blood, sampled in connection with sensitization to the hapten diphenylcyclopropenone (DPC). The receptors come from a woman between 40 and 50 years old with alopecia areata. Some clones in this sample may be carry-over from other donors' samples.

This clonotype has more than one count but fewer than ten. The gene calls are TRBV29-1 and TRBJ2-5; TRBD2 agrees at 9 bases. CDR3 size: 15 residues. V lost 7 bases and J lost 0; bases outside the gene matches: 9. Germline V gene lookup returns CDR1 SQVTM and CDR2 ANQGSEA. The CDR3 DNA sequence: TGCAGCGCTGCGCGACTAGCGGAGTACCAAGAGACCCAGTACTTC. As protein: CSAARLAEYQETQYF.

The V call is TRBV27, the J call TRBJ1-6; a possible D gene is TRBD1 (5 bases). Germline loops: CDR1 MNHEY, CDR2 SMNVEV (reference sequence). The CDR3 is 16 residues long. V was clipped by 6 bases and J by 13 bases, with 25 bases between them. CDR3 in DNA: TGTGCCAGCAGCAGAGACGGGACCCCTAGAGGGACGCCCCTCCACTTT. It yields the protein CASSRDGTPRGTPLHF.

This clonotype was counted a few times. The rearrangement joins TRBV9 to TRBJ1-1; no definite D call. Germline V lookup: CDR1 SGDLS, CDR2 YYNGEE. V shed 0 bases and J shed 2 bases, with 5 bases lying between them. This CDR3 has 13 amino acids. The CDR3 protein is CASSVGSNTEAFF. DNA for the CDR3: TGTGCCAGCAGCGTAGGCTCCAACACTGAAGCTTTCTTT.

The table lists this clonotype with a few counts. The V and J genes are TRBV4-3 and TRBJ1-1; 7 nucleotides line up with TRBD1. The germline gives CDR1 LGHNA, CDR2 YSLEER. This CDR3 has 15 residues. The J segment lost 1 base and the V segment lost 0 bases, leaving 2 bases of the junction unmatched. CDR3 sequence: CASSQEGGGNTEAFF. CDR3 nucleotides: TGCGCCAGCAGCCAAGAAGGGGGCGGGAACACTGAAGCTTTCTTT.

The chain uses TRBV6-5 and TRBJ2-6; 7 bases are shared with TRBD1. Looked up from germline, CDR1 is MNHEY and CDR2 is SVGAGI. The trim removed 6 bases at V and 4 bases at J, leaving 12 bases unmatched. The CDR3 has 17 residues. As DNA, the CDR3 is TGTGCCAGCAGCCCCGGTCGACAGGGCCCAGGGGCCAACGTCCTGACTTTC. It specifies CASSPGRQGPGANVLTF.

The chain joins TRBV9 to TRBJ2-3, with D hard to call. CDR1 and CDR2 (germline): SGDLS, YYNGEE. CDR3 length: 15 amino acids. Trimming shortened V by 0 bases and J by 2 bases, and 10 bases separated the two germline ends. The CDR3 here is CASSVGGRHTDTQYF. The CDR3 bases are TGTGCCAGCAGCGTAGGTGGTAGACACACAGATACGCAGTATTTT.

The genes are TRBV29-1 and TRBJ2-5; D might be TRBD2 (5 bases). The CDR3 is made up of 13 amino acids. CDR1 and CDR2 from the germline V gene are SQVTM and ANQGSEA. V was pared by 0 bases and J by 7 bases, with 12 bases between. Here the CDR3 reads CSVEESGEGTQYF. Written as DNA, the CDR3 is TGCAGCGTTGAAGAATCCGGGGAAGGGACCCAGTACTTC.

The rearrangement joins TRBV20-1 to TRBJ2-7; the match to TRBD1 covers 7 bases. This CDR3 is built from 14 residues. The germline V gene has CDR1 DFQATT and CDR2 SNEGSKA (reference sequence). Trimming took 3 bases from V and 4 from J; bases not matched to a gene: 9. The CDR3 region is CSASGTGQTYEQYF. The CDR3 nucleotides are TGCAGTGCTAGTGGTACGGGACAGACATACGAGCAGTACTTC.

The chain uses TRBV29-1 and TRBJ2-3; 7 nucleotides match TRBD2. Germline trimming cut 3 bases from V and 1 base from J; bases unmatched to any gene: 19. The CDR3 contains 19 residues. Germline V CDR1 and CDR2: SQVTM, ANQGSEA. The CDR3 region is CSVDLEPLQAGWGTDTQYF. The DNA of the CDR3 is TGCAGCGTTGACCTTGAACCCCTCCAAGCGGGATGGGGCACAGATACGCAGTATTTT.

This clonotype was recorded a few times. The chain has TRBV18 and TRBJ1-1; the D gene is possibly TRBD1 (6 bases). The CDR3 runs to 16 residues. Germline V lookup: CDR1 KGHSH, CDR2 LQKENI. Trimming cost V 6 bases and J 5 bases, with 22 bases left between them. The CDR3 DNA sequence: TGTGCCAGCTCGTCGCGCGGGGGGGCGGGTGAGACTGAAGCTTTCTTT. This codes for CASSSRGGAGETEAFF.

J is TRBJ2-1 and V is TRBV29-1; tentatively, D is TRBD1 or TRBD2 (5 bases each). Trimming removed 4 bases from V and 7 bases from J, with 17 bases in between. Germline assignment: CDR1 SQVTM and CDR2 ANQGSEA. The CDR3 covers 14 residues. The CDR3 DNA follows: TGCAGCGTTGGTGGGGGAGTGGGTGGGAATGAGCAGTTCTTC. The encoded protein is CSVGGGVGGNEQFF.

This clonotype has just a few counts. The chain combines TRBV28 with TRBJ2-6; D gene uncertain. Germline CDR1 MDHEN, CDR2 SYDVKM. V gave up 2 bases and J gave up 0 bases, with 8 bases separating them. This CDR3 contains 16 residues. In DNA, the CDR3 is TGTGCCAGCAGTTTAACCGTTAGCTCTGGGGCCAACGTCCTGACTTTC. Residues: CASSLTVSSGANVLTF.

This clonotype was seen a few times. The gene calls are TRBV7-3 and TRBJ2-7; no reliable D call. Trimming cost V 0 bases and J 3 bases, with 9 bases left between them. Germline CDR1 SGHTA, CDR2 FQGTGA. This CDR3 has 14 amino acids. CDR3 region: CASSLTGSGYEQYF. The DNA of the CDR3 is TGTGCCAGCAGCTTAACGGGTTCAGGCTACGAGCAGTACTTC.

This clonotype was detected only a few times. The chain uses TRBV28 and TRBJ2-7, with D unclear. Per the germline V gene, CDR1 is MDHEN and CDR2 is SYDVKM. The V and J ends lost 7 bases and 4 bases respectively, with 11 bases between them. CDR3 length: 12 amino acids. CDR3 sequence reads: CASNSPWYEQYF. CDR3 sequence (DNA): TGTGCCAGCAATTCCCCCTGGTACGAGCAGTACTTC.

This clonotype was recorded many times. CDR3 protein: CSVLTDTQYF. Written as DNA, the CDR3 is TGCAGCGTTTTGACAGATACGCAGTATTTT. The J gene is TRBJ2-3, the V gene TRBV29-1; unclear D gene. V lost 5 bases, J lost 3 bases, and 3 bases lay in between. The CDR3 consists of 10 residues. CDR1 SQVTM and CDR2 ANQGSEA come from the germline V gene.

This clonotype was observed a single time. Its ends do not fully match the called genes, so a read error is possible. The gene calls are TRBV19 and TRBJ1-5; tentative D call: TRBD1 (5 bases). CDR1 and CDR2 (germline): LNHDA, SQIVND (reference sequence). There are 14 residues in the CDR3. The DNA for the CDR3 is TGTACCAGTAGTCAGGGAATTATTAATCAGCCCCAGCATTTT. Residues: CTSSQGIINQPQHF.

This clonotype was seen ten or more times. V gene TRBV29-1 combines with J gene TRBJ1-1, with TRBD1 matching 10 bases. In germline, CDR1 is SQVTM, CDR2 ANQGSEA. With 6 bases clipped from V and 4 bases from J, the junction kept 8 bases outside the gene matches. The CDR3 covers 14 residues. In DNA form, the CDR3 reads TGCAGCGTCGAGGGGACAGGGGTTTTCACTGAAGCTTTCTTT. Translated, it gives CSVEGTGVFTEAFF.

This clonotype was seen a few times. The V gene is TRBV10-3, the J gene TRBJ2-7; D perhaps matches TRBD2 (5 bases). This CDR3 is built from 15 residues. Between the trimmed V and J ends, which lost 8 bases and 0 bases, there was a span of 17 bases. The germline CDR1 and CDR2 sequences are ENHRY and SYGVKD. CDR3 residues: CAIGPNGVSSYEQYF. The CDR3 region has the DNA TGTGCCATCGGACCAAACGGGGTGAGCTCCTACGAGCAGTACTTC.

The V call is TRBV11-2, the J call TRBJ2-7; 9 bases map to TRBD2. Germline V gene data show CDR1 as SGHAT and CDR2 as FQNNGV. After removal of 4 bases from V and 0 bases from J, the junction contained 7 bases not matched to a gene. This CDR3 spans 16 amino acids. CDR3 nucleotide sequence: TGTGCCAGCAGCTGGGGCCCGACTAGCGGCTCCTACGAGCAGTACTTC. It translates to CASSWGPTSGSYEQYF. Combining the CDR3 with reference TRBV11-2 and TRBJ2-7 gives the whole variable domain EAGVAQSPRYKIIEKRQSVAFWCNPISGHATLYWYQQILGQGPKLLIQFQNNGVVDDSQLPKDRFSAERLKGVDSTLKIQPAKLEDSAVYLCASSWGPTSGSYEQYFGPGTRLTVT.